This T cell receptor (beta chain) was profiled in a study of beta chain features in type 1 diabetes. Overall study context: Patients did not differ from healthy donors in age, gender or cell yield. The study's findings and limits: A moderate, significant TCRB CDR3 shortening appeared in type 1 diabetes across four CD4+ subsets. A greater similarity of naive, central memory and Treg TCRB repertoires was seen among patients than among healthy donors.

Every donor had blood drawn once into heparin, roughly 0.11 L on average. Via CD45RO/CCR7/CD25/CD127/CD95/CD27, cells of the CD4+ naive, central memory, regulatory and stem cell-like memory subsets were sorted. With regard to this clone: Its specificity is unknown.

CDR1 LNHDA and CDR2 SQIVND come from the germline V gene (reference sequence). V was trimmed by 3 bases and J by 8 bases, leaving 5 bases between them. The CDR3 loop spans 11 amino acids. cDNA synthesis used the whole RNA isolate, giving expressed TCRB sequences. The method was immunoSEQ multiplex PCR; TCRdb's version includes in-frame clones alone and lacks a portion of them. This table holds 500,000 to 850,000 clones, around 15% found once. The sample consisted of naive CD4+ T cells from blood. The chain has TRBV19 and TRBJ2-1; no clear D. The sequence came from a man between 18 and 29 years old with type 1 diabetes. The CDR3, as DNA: TGTGCCAGTAGTATCACGGATGAGCAGTTCTTC. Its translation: CASSITDEQFF.